The clone carrying this TCR beta chain appeared many times. Antigen unknown. This CDR3 spans 14 amino acids. With 0 bases removed from V and 2 bases from J, the gap between germline ends came to 7 bases. The sample comes from a study of CD8 T cells in ankylosing spondylitis. Study-level findings and limits: Several of the motif variants were reported before in synovial fluid and blood from reactive arthritis. Disease-linked clones reportedly concentrated significantly in matched ankylosing spondylitis synovial fluid.

Libraries of TCR beta came from quantitative 5'-RACE with molecular barcodes. Using its own MiXCR run on the 5' RACE reads, TCRdb lists one record per CDR3 protein. Among 250,000 to 300,000 distinct CDR3 sequences listed, 15% to 20% were seen once. This sequence was found in a male donor with ankylosing spondylitis or in good health (not recorded which). Material for sequencing was blood, either unsorted or a sorted T cell fraction (not recorded which). The chain has TRBV12-3 or TRBV12-4 and TRBJ2-5; D gene unclear. The CDR3 sequence is CASSLAQDQETQYF. The CDR3 coding sequence is TGTGCCAGCAGTTTAGCGCAGGATCAAGAGACCCAGTACTTC.